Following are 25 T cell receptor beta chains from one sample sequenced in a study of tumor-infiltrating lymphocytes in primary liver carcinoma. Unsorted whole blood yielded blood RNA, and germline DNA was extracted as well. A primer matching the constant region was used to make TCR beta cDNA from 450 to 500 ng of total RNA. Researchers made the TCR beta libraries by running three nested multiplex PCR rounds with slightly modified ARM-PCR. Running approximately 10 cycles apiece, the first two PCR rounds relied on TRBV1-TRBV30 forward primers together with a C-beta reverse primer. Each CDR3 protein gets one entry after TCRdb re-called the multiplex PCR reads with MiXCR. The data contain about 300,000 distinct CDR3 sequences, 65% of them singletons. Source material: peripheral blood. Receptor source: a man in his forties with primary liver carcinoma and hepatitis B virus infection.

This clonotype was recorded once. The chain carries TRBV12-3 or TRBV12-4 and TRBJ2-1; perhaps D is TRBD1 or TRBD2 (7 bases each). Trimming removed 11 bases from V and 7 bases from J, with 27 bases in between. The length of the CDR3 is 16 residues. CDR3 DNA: TGTGCCGCCATACAGGGGTGGGCGGGAGATTCTAATGAGCAGTTCTTC. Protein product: CAAIQGWAGDSNEQFF.

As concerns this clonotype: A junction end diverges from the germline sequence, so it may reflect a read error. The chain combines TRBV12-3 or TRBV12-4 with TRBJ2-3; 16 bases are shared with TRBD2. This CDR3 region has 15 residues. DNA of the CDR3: TGTACCAGCACCAGGGGACTAGCGGGAGGGGGGGCGCAGTATTTT. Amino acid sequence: CTSTRGLAGGGAQYF.

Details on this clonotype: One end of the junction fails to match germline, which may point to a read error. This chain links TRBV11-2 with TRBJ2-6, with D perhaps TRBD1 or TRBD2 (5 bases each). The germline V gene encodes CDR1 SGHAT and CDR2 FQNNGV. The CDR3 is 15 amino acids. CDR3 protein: CATQRPRYGANVLAF. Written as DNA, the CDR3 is TGTGCCACCCAGCGGCCACGCTATGGGGCCAACGTCCTGGCTTTC.

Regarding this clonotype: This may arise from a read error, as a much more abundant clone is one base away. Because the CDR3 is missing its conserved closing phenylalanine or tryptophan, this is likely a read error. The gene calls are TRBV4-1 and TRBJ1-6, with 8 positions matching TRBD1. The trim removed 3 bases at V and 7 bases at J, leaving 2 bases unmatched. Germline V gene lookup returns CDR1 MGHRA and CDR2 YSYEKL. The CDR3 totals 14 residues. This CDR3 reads CASSQQGANSPLHY. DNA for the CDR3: TGCGCCAGCAGCCAGCAGGGGGCCAATTCACCCCTCCACTAT.

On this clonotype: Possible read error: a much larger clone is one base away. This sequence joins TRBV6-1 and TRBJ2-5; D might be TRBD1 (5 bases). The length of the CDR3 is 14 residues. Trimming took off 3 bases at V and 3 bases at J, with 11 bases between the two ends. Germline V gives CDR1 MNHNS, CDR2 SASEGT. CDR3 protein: CASSDGRVEETQYF. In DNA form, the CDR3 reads TGTGCCAGCAGTGATGGCAGGGTAGAAGAGACCCAGTACTTC.

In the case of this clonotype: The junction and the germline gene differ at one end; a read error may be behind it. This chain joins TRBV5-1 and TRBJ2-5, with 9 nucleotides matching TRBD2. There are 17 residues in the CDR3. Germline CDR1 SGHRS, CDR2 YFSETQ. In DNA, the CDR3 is TGTGCCAGCAGCTTGCGGGCTAGCGGGACACTGTATGAGACCCAGTACTTC. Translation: CASSLRASGTLYETQYF.

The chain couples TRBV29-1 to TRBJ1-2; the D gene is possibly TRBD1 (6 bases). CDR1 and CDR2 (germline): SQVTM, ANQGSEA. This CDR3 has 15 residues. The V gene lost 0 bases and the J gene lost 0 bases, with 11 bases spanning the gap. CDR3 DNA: TGCAGCGTTGAAGATGGGACACGGCCTAACTATGGCTACACCTTC. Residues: CSVEDGTRPNYGYTF.

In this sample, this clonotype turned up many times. DNA for the CDR3: TGTGCCAGCAGTGTGATAGCGGGTCCGACCTACGAGCAGTACTTC. Protein product: CASSVIAGPTYEQYF. The genes are TRBV6-2 or TRBV6-3 and TRBJ2-7; 7 nucleotides match TRBD2. V lost 5 bases and J lost 2; bases outside the gene matches: 9. The germline CDR1 and CDR2 sequences are MNHEY and SVGEGT. CDR3 length: 15 residues.

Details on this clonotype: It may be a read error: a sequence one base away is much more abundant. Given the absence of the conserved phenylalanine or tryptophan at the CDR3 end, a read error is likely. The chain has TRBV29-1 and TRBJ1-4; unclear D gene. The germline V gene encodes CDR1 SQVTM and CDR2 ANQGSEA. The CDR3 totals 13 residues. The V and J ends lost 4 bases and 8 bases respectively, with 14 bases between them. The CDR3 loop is CSVARAPGEKLFI. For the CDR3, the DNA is TGCAGCGTTGCCCGGGCCCCAGGAGAAAAACTGTTTATT.

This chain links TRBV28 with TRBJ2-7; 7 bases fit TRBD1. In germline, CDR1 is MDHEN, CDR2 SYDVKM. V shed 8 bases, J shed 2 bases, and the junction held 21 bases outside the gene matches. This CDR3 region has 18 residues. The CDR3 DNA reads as TGTGCCAGCGCTGGACAGGAGACCCTCGGTCCATCCCCCTACGAGCAGTACTTC. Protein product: CASAGQETLGPSPYEQYF. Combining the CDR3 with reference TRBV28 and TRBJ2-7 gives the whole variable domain DVKVTQSSRYLVKRTGEKVFLECVQDMDHENMFWYRQDPGLGLRLIYFSYDVKMKEKGDIPEGYSVSREKKERFSLILESASTNQTSMYLCASAGQETLGPSPYEQYFGPGTRLTVT.

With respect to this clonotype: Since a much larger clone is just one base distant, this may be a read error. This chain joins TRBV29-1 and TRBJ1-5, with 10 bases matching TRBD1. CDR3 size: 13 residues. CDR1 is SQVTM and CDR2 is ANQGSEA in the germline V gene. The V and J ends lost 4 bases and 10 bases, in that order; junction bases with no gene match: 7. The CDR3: CSVGQGAKHPQHF. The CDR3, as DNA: TGCAGCGTTGGACAGGGGGCCAAGCACCCCCAGCATTTT. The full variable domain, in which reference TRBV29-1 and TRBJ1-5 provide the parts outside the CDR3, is SAVISQKPSRDICQRGTSLTIQCQVDSQVTMMFWYRQQPGQSLTLIATANQGSEATYESGFVIDKFPISRPNLTFSTLTVSNMSPEDSSIYLCSVGQGAKHPQHFGDGTRLSIL.

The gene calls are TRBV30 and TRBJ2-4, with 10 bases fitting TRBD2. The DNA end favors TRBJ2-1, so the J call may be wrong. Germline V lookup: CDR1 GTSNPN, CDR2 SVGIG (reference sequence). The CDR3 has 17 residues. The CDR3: CAWGSEREGASKNIQFF. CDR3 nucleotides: TGTGCCTGGGGTAGCGAGCGGGAGGGCGCTTCCAAAAACATTCAGTTCTTC.

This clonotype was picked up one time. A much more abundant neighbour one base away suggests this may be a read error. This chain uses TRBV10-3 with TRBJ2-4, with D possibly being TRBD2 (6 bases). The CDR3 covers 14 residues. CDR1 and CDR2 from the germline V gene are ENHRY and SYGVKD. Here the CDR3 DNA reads TGTGCCATCAGTGAAACGGGAGTGGCGAACATTCGGTACTTC. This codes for CAISETGVANIRYF.

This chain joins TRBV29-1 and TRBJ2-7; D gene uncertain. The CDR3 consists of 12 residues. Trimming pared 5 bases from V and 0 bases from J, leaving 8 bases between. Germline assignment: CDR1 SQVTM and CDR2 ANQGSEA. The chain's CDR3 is CSVIENSYEQYF. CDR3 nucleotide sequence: TGCAGCGTTATCGAGAACTCCTACGAGCAGTACTTC.

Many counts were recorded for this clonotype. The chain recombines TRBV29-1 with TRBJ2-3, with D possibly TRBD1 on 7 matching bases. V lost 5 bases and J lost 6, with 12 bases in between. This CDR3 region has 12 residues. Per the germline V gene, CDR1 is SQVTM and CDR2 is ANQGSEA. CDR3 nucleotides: TGCAGCGTTCAGGGGGGATCGGATACGCAGTATTTT. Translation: CSVQGGSDTQYF.

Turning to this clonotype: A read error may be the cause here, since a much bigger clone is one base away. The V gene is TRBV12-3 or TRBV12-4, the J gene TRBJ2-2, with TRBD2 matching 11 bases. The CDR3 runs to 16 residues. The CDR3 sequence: CASSKGLAVNTGELSF. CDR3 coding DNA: TGTGCCAGCAGTAAGGGACTAGCGGTTAACACCGGGGAGCTGTCTTTT.

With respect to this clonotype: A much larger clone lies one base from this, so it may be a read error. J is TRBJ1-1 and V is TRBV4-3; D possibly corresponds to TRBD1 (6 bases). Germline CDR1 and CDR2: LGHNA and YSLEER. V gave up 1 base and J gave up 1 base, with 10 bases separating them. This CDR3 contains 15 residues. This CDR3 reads CASSQGRGTNTEAFF. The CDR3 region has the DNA TGCGCCAGCAGCCAAGGTAGGGGGACGAACACTGAAGCTTTCTTT.

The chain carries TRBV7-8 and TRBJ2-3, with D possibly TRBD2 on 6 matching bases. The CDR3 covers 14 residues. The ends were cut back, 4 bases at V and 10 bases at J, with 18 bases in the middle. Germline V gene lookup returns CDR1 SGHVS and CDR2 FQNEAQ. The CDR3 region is CASSYLGTSGSQYF. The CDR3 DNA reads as TGTGCCAGCAGCTACCTTGGGACTTCCGGTTCGCAGTATTTT.

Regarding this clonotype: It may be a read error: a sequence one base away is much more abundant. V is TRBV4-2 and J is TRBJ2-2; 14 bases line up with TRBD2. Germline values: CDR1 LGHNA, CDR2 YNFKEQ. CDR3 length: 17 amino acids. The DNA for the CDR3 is TGTGTCAGCAGCCTCGGGACTAGCGGGAGTCTGTCCGGGGAGCTGTTTTTT. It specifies CVSSLGTSGSLSGELFF.

The CDR3 spells CASSLTPGGNNQPQHF. The CDR3 nucleotides read TGTGCCAGCAGCTTAACGCCAGGGGGGAACAATCAGCCCCAGCATTTT. V usage is TRBV7-8 and J usage is TRBJ1-5; 7 bases align to TRBD1. This CDR3 contains 16 residues. Germline assignment: CDR1 SGHVS and CDR2 FQNEAQ. The trim removed 2 bases at V and 3 bases at J, leaving 7 bases unmatched. Supplemented by reference TRBV7-8 and TRBJ1-5, the full variable domain reads GAGVSQSPRYKVAKRGQDVALRCDPISGHVSLFWYQQALGQGPEFLTYFQNEAQLDKSGLPSDRFFAERPEGSVSTLKIQRTQQEDSAVYLCASSLTPGGNNQPQHFGDGTRLSIL.

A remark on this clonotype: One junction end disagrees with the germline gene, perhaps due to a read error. Here the CDR3 reads CTSSNPDRDGGFYEQYF. CDR3 DNA sequence: TGTACCAGCAGCAACCCAGACCGGGACGGGGGGTTCTACGAGCAGTACTTC. The V and J genes are TRBV11-1 and TRBJ2-7, with 7 bases aligning to TRBD2. The CDR3 consists of 17 residues. Per germline, CDR1 SGHAT and CDR2 FQDESV (reference sequence).

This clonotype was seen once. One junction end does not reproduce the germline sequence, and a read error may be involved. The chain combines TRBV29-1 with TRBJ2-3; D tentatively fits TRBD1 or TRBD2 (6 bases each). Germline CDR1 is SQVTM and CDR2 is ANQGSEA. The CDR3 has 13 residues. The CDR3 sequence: CSAAVGGTDAQYF. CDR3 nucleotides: TGCAGCGCTGCAGTCGGGGGCACAGATGCGCAGTATTTT.

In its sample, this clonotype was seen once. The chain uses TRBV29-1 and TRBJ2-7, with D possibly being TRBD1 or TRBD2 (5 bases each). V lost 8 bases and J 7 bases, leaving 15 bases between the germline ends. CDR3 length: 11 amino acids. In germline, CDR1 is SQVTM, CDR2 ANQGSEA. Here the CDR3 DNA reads TGCAGCACAGGACTGCGCTGTGAGCAGTACTTC. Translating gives CSTGLRCEQYF.

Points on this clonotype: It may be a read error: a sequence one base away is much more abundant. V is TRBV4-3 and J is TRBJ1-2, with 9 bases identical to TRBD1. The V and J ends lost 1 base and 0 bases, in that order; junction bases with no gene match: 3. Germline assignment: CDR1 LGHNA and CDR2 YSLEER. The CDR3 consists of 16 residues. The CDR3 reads CASSQVGTGSNYGYTF. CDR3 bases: TGCGCCAGCAGCCAAGTCGGGACAGGGTCTAACTATGGCTACACCTTC.

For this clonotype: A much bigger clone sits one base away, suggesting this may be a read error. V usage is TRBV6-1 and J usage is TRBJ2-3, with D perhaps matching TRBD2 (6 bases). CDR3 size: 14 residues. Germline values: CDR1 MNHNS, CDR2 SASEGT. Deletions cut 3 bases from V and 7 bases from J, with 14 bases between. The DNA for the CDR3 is TGTGCCAGCAGTGACTTTAGGAGGGGCCATACGCAGTATTTT. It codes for CASSDFRRGHTQYF.